A single T cell receptor (beta chain) is shown here with its context. Its antigen is still unknown. No base quality information exists; no much larger clone differs at one position. The listed sequencing device is Illumina HiSeq 1500. The public sequencing data were trimmed at Q25 with fastp and processed into clonotypes with MiXCR by TCRdb, which kept only in-frame beta chains. When rows share a CDR3 protein, they turn into one entry using the most common DNA and genes. The sample yields about 98,000 distinct CDR3 sequences; 16% were counted once. The top ten clones comprise roughly 8% of the sample. These data come from a study of T cell repertoires in cytomegalovirus infection (dated by TCRdb to between 2018 and 2021). Some background on the complete study: Because public TCR beta signatures pointed to carriage of CMV infection together with the matching HLA type, the HLA type of each donor mattered for the analysis. Summary of the overall study and its limitations: The ex vivo response was dominated by HLA-C-restricted CMV-specific TCR beta clonotypes, which also provided the single most frequent clonotype in two of eight donors. Carriers of CMV infection plus the relevant HLA type were discriminated by the cumulative frequency of public TCR beta family members in the study cohort and in an independent approximately 360-donor cohort.

Sequenced input: PBMCs. The origin of this receptor is a human donor in good health (CMV status not recorded). Some clones in this sample may be carry-over from other donors' samples.

The bases are TGCAGTGCTAGGGAATCCGGGAGCATCTATGGCTACACCTTC. Translated, this gives CSARESGSIYGYTF. The chain was built from TRBV20-1 and TRBJ1-2, with no confident D gene call. V is clipped by 3 bases and J by 4 bases, and the sequence between their germline boundaries is 15 bases long. The CDR3 starts with the cysteine, ends with the phenylalanine, and has 14 residues. CDR3 DNA is the only sequence kept; it has 42 bases, read in frame from the first base. Looking up the germline V gene (reference sequence) yields CDR1 DFQATT and CDR2 SNEGSKA.